This T cell receptor beta chain was sequenced in a study of patients and donors after allogeneic stem cell transplantation. The CDR3 has 15 amino acids. V dropped 0 bases and J dropped 11 bases, with 17 bases sitting between them. The germline V gene encodes CDR1 LGHNA and CDR2 YSLEER. One entry per CDR3 protein, called by TCRdb with MiXCR from the RT-PCR reads. This table holds about 89,000 distinct CDR3 sequences, under 50% found once. A few counts support this clonotype. The chain combines TRBV4-3 with TRBJ1-5; D may be TRBD1 (5 bases). This sequence was found in a human donor who was either an allogeneic HSCT recipient or a stem cell or donor lymphocyte infusion donor (not recorded which). It is not recorded whose cells these are; they may come from a transplant donor. Sequencing used blood, either unsorted or a sorted T cell fraction (not recorded which). The CDR3 region is CASSQDPGTSRAQHF. The CDR3 DNA follows: TGCGCCAGCAGCCAAGATCCAGGGACCAGTAGAGCCCAGCATTTT.